This TCR beta chain is drawn from a study of T cells after yellow fever vaccination. The study's findings and limits: Reappearing after the booster were most of the clones from primary vaccination (roughly 95% CD4, 88% CD8). The secondary response was weaker, and its peak arrived faster, on day 5 versus 15. The CD4 and CD8 compartments had a small share of their clonotypes in common. Contaminating bulk clonotypes could be abundant in FACS-sorted repertoires.

TCRdb reprocessed the 5' RACE reads with MiXCR, giving one entry per CDR3 protein. The sample holds some 260,000 distinct CDR3 sequences, roughly 5.6% seen once. This clonotype was recorded at least ten times. What it binds is unknown. Here the sequenced sample was CD4+ T cells sorted from PBMCs, taken on the day of the yellow fever booster vaccination. The source of this sequence is a man between 18 and 35 years old who received the YFV17D yellow fever vaccine.

The CDR3 loop is CASSLTLTDTQYF. The CDR3 coding sequence is TGTGCCAGCAGCCTCACCCTCACAGATACGCAGTATTTT. This chain connects TRBV3-1 to TRBJ2-3; D ambiguous. CDR3 length: 13 amino acids. The V end lost 4 bases, the J end lost 2 bases, and 7 bases lay between the germline ends. Germline V gives CDR1 LGHDT, CDR2 YNNKEL (reference sequence).